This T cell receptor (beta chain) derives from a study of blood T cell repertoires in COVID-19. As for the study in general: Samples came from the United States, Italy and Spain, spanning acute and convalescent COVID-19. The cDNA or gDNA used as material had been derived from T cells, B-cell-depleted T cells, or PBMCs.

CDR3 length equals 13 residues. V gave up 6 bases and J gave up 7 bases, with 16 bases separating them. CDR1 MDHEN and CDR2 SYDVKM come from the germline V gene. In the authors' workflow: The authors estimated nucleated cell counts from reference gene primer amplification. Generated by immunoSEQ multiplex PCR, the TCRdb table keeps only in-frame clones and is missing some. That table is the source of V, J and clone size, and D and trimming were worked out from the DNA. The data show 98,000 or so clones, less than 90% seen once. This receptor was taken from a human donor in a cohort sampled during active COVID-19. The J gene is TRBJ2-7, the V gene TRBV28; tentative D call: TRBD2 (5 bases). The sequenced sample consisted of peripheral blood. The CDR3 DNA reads TGTGCCAGCAGACCGGGGAGAGTGGGAGAGCAGTACTTC. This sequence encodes CASRPGRVGEQYF.